The 30 T cell receptor beta chains in this list originate from one sample, sequenced in a study of monozygotic twins with inflammatory bowel disease. TCRdb re-analyzed the 5' RACE reads; it lists each CDR3 protein once, without DNA. This sample's table has about 380,000 distinct CDR3 sequences. The specimen was blood. These receptors came from a human donor with ulcerative colitis or Crohn's disease, or a healthy co-twin of an affected twin (not recorded which).

The V call is TRBV20-1, the J call TRBJ1-5; checking the TCRdb D call of TRBD1 is not possible without DNA. This CDR3 spans 12 amino acids. Germline V gene lookup returns CDR1 DFQATT and CDR2 SNEGSKA (reference sequence). CDR3 protein: CSATGSNQPQHF.

The chain couples TRBV12-3 or TRBV12-4 to TRBJ1-5. The CDR3 consists of 12 residues. CDR3 region: CASSLMDQPQHF.

The chain has TRBV6-1 and TRBJ2-1; TCRdb indicates TRBD2, and absent DNA this call remains unverified. The germline V gene has CDR1 MNHNS and CDR2 SASEGT. The CDR3 extends over 18 amino acids. CDR3: CASNAGTSGGQLHNEQFF.

The chain has TRBV5-6 and TRBJ2-1; lacking DNA, the TRBD1 call made by TCRdb goes unchecked. The length of the CDR3 is 13 residues. Germline CDR1 reads SGHDT; CDR2 reads YYEEEE. CDR3 amino acids: CASSPDMYNEQFF.

The V call is TRBV25-1, the J call TRBJ2-7; without DNA, the TCRdb call of TRBD1 cannot be checked. Germline V CDR1 and CDR2: MGHDK, SYGVNS. There are 13 residues in the CDR3. The CDR3: CASRTSTGTEQYF.

This rearrangement joins TRBV5-6 to TRBJ2-5; TCRdb names TRBD2, which stays unverified in the absence of DNA. Germline V gives CDR1 SGHDT, CDR2 YYEEEE. The CDR3 totals 16 residues. The CDR3 sequence is CASSLLSAGGPETQYF.

The chain has TRBV12-5 and TRBJ1-3. In germline, CDR1 is LGHNT, CDR2 FRNRAP. The CDR3 sequence is 15 residues long. The CDR3 loop is CASGLGQSSGNTIYF.

The chain uses TRBV11-1 and TRBJ2-7; with no DNA, the TCRdb D assignment of TRBD2 cannot be verified. The CDR3 totals 16 residues. Germline assignment: CDR1 SGHAT and CDR2 FQDESV (reference sequence). The CDR3: CASSTASGGAFYEQYF.

The V gene is TRBV18, the J gene TRBJ2-3. The CDR3 loop spans 15 amino acids. Germline values: CDR1 KGHSH, CDR2 LQKENI. CDR3 sequence: CASSPSRGSTDTQYF.

The chain has TRBV19 and TRBJ1-5. The V gene's germline CDR1 is LNHDA and CDR2 SQIVND (reference sequence). This CDR3 has 13 amino acids. CDR3 protein: CASSIQVYQPQHF.

This CDR3 reads CASRLHKGGSGDNEQFF. This chain joins TRBV4-2 and TRBJ2-1; no DNA is available, so the TRBD1 call from TCRdb remains unchecked. CDR3 size: 17 residues. Germline CDR1 LGHNA, CDR2 YNFKEQ.

This sequence joins TRBV20-1 and TRBJ2-1; TCRdb picks TRBD2, but there is no DNA to check that call. Germline CDR1 is DFQATT and CDR2 is SNEGSKA (reference sequence). This CDR3 spans 13 amino acids. CDR3 region: CSAVGLGLNEQFF.

The chain recombines TRBV6-1 with TRBJ1-6; TCRdb indicates TRBD1, and absent DNA this call remains unverified. This CDR3 has 16 amino acids. Germline V gives CDR1 MNHNS, CDR2 SASEGT. CDR3 protein: CASSPRVGTGASPLHF.

V and J are TRBV6-1 and TRBJ2-7; absent DNA, TCRdb's TRBD2 call cannot be checked. The V gene's germline CDR1 is MNHNS and CDR2 SASEGT. This CDR3 comprises 14 residues. The CDR3 here is CASIKGLAGGEQYF.

The J gene is TRBJ2-7, the V gene TRBV3-1; TCRdb's D gene call, TRBD2, goes unchecked for lack of DNA. The CDR3 is 15 amino acids. The germline gives CDR1 LGHDT, CDR2 YNNKEL (reference sequence). CDR3 residues: CASSQDAWGLYEQYF.

J is TRBJ2-7 and V is TRBV4-3; TCRdb lists TRBD1, though no DNA is available to test this call. This CDR3 comprises 15 residues. Germline values: CDR1 LGHNA, CDR2 YSLEER. CDR3 sequence reads: CASSQERSLWVEQYF.

The chain combines TRBV27 with TRBJ2-1; with no DNA, the TCRdb D assignment of TRBD2 cannot be verified. Germline values: CDR1 MNHEY, CDR2 SMNVEV (reference sequence). CDR3 length: 14 amino acids. CDR3 residues: CASKPGRPYNEQFF.

J is TRBJ1-5 and V is TRBV2; there is no DNA to check the TCRdb D call of TRBD1. The length of the CDR3 is 13 residues. In germline, CDR1 is SNHLY, CDR2 FYNNEI. CDR3 in amino acids: CATQGARNQPQHF.

The chain carries TRBV20-1 and TRBJ2-2. The CDR3 is 14 residues long. CDR1 and CDR2 from the germline V gene are DFQATT and SNEGSKA (reference sequence). CDR3 sequence reads: CSAREEPLDGELFF.

The gene calls are TRBV5-1 and TRBJ1-4; the D call from TCRdb, TRBD1, cannot be confirmed without DNA. The CDR3 extends over 16 amino acids. The V gene's germline CDR1 is SGHRS and CDR2 YFSETQ. The CDR3 protein is CASSLGVTGSNEKLFF.

This chain uses TRBV15 with TRBJ1-1; lacking DNA, the TRBD1 call made by TCRdb goes unchecked. This CDR3 spans 15 amino acids. The germline gives CDR1 LNHNV, CDR2 YYDKDF (reference sequence). CDR3 region: CATSRGQGANTEAFF.

V and J are TRBV30 and TRBJ2-3; the D call from TCRdb, TRBD2, cannot be confirmed without DNA. The germline V gene has CDR1 GTSNPN and CDR2 SVGIG (reference sequence). The CDR3 length is 15 residues. Here the CDR3 reads CAWSSPSGGTDTQYF.

This chain uses TRBV9 with TRBJ1-1; the D call from TCRdb, TRBD1, cannot be confirmed without DNA. Germline V gene data show CDR1 as SGDLS and CDR2 as YYNGEE. CDR3 length: 13 amino acids. CDR3: CASSPGRYTEAFF.

The chain recombines TRBV24-1 with TRBJ1-1. CDR1 is KGHDR, CDR2 SFDVKD, per germline. There are 12 residues in the CDR3. The CDR3 spells CATSDRNTEAFF.

This chain joins TRBV20-1 and TRBJ2-7; TCRdb outputs TRBD2, but without DNA this stays unchecked. This CDR3 has 16 residues. Germline V gene lookup returns CDR1 DFQATT and CDR2 SNEGSKA (reference sequence). The CDR3 is CSATPLGLAGTYEQYF.

The rearrangement uses TRBV5-1 and TRBJ1-4; the D call of TRBD1 rests on TCRdb alone, since no DNA is present to check it. The CDR3 has 13 amino acids. CDR1 and CDR2 (germline): SGHRS, YFSETQ. The chain's CDR3 is CASSRGRDEKLFF.

The CDR3 region is CASSPETGNYGYTF. The chain employs TRBV5-1 and TRBJ1-2; checking the TCRdb D call of TRBD1 is not possible without DNA. The CDR3 is 14 amino acids. The germline gives CDR1 SGHRS, CDR2 YFSETQ.

The V call is TRBV4-2, the J call TRBJ2-3; there is no DNA to check the TCRdb D call of TRBD2. Germline values: CDR1 LGHNA, CDR2 YNFKEQ. This CDR3 spans 16 amino acids. The CDR3: CASSPFASGATDTQYF.

This sequence joins TRBV29-1 and TRBJ2-7; the TCRdb call, TRBD2, lacks DNA for checking. The CDR3 length is 14 residues. CDR1 and CDR2 (germline): SQVTM, ANQGSEA. This CDR3 reads CSVTAIGGTYEQYF.

V usage is TRBV5-1 and J usage is TRBJ1-2. This CDR3 has 15 residues. Germline CDR1 SGHRS, CDR2 YFSETQ. Here the CDR3 reads CASSLEGSYNYGYTF.